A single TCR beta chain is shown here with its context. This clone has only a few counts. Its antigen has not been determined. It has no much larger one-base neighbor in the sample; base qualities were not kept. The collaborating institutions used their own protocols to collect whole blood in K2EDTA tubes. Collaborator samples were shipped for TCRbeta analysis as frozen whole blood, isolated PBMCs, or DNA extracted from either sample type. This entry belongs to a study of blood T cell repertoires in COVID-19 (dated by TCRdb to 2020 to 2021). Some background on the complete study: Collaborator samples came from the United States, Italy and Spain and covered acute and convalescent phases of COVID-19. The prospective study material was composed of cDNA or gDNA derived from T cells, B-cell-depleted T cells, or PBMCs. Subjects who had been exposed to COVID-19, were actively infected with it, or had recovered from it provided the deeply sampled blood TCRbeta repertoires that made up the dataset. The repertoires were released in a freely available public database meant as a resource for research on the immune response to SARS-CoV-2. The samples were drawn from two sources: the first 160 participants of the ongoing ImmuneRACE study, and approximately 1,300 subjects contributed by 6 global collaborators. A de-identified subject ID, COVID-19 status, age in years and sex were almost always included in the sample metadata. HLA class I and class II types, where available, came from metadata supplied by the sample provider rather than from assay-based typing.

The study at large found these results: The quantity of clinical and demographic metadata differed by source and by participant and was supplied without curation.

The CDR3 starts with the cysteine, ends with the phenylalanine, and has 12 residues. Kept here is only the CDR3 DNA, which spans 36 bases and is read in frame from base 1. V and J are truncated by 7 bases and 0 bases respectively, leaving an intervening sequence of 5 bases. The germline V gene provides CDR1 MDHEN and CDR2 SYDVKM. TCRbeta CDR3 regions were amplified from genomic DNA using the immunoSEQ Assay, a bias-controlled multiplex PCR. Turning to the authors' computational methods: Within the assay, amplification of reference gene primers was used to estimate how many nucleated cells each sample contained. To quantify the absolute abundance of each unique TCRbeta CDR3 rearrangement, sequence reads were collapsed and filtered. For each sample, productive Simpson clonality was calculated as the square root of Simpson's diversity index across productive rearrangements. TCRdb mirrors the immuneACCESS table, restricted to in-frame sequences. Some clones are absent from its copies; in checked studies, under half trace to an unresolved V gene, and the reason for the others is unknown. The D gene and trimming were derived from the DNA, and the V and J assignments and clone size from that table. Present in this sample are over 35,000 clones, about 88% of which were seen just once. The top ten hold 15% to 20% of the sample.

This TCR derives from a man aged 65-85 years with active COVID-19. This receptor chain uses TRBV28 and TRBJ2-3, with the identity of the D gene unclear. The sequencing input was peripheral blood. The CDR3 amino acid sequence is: CASTKSTDTQYF. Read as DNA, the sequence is TGTGCCAGCACTAAAAGCACAGATACGCAGTATTTT.